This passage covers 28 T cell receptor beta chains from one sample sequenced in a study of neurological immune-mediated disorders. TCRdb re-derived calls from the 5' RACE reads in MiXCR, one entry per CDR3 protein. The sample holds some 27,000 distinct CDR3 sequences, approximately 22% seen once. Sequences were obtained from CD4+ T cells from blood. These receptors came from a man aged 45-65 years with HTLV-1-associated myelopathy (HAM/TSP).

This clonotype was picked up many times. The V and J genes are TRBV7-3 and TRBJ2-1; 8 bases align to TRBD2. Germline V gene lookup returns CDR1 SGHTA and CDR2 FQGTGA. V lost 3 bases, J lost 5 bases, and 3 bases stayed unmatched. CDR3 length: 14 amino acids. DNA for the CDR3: TGTGCCAGCAGCTTGGGGACTAGAAACAATGAGCAGTTCTTC. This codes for CASSLGTRNNEQFF.

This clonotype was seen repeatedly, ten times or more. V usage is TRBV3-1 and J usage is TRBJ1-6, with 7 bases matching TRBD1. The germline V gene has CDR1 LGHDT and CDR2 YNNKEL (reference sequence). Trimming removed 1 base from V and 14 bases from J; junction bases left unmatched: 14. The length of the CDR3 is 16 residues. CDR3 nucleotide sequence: TGTGCCAGCAGCCAAGGGGGTAGCAGGGCCCAGGGGGCCCTCCACTTT. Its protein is CASSQGGSRAQGALHF.

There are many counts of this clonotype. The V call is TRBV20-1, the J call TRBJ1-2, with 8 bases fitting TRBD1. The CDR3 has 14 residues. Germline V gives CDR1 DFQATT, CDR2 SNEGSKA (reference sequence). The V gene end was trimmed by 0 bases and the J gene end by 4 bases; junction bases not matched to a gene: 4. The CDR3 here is CSARDLDRVYGYTF. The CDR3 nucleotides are TGCAGTGCTAGAGATCTGGACAGGGTCTATGGCTACACCTTC.

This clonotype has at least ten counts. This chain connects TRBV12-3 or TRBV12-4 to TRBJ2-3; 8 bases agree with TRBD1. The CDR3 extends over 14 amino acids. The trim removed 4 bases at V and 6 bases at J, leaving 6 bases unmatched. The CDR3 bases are TGTGCCAGCAGTTATGGACAGGGCAGGGATACGCAGTATTTT. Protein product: CASSYGQGRDTQYF.

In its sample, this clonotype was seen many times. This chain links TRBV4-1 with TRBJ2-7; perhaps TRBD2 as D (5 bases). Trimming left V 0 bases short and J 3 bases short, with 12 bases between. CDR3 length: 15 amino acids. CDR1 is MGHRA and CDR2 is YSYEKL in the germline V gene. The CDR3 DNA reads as TGCGCCAGCAGCCAAGACCCAGCGGATGACTACGAGCAGTACTTC. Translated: CASSQDPADDYEQYF.

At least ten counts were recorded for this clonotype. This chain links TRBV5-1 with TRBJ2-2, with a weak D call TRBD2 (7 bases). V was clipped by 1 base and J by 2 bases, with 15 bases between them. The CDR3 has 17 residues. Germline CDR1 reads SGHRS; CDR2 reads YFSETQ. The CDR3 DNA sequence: TGCGCCAGCAGCTTGATGGGGGGGCAGTATAACACCGGGGAGCTGTTTTTT. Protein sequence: CASSLMGGQYNTGELFF.

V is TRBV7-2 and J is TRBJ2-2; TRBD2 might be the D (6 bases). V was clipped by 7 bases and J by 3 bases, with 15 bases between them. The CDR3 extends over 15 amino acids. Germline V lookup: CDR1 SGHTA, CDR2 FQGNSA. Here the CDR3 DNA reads TGTGCCAGCACCTACCAGCCGGGAGACACCGGGGAGCTGTTTTTT. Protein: CASTYQPGDTGELFF.

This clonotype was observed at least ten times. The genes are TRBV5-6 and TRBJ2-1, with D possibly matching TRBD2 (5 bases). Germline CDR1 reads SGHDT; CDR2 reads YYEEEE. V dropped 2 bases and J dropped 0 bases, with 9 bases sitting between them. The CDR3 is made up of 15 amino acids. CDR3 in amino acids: CASSLGSGSYNEQFF. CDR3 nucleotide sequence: TGTGCCAGCAGCTTAGGAAGCGGCTCCTACAATGAGCAGTTCTTC.

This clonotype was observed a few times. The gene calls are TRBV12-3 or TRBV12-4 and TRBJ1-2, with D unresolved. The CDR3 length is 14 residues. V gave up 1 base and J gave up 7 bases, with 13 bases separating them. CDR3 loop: CASSLGQPGGGYTF. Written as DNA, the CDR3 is TGTGCCAGCAGTTTAGGCCAACCTGGAGGTGGCTACACCTTC.

Here the CDR3 reads CSATGTSRLLNIQYF. The CDR3, as DNA: TGCAGTGCAACTGGGACTAGTCGATTATTAAACATTCAGTACTTC. This chain joins TRBV20-1 and TRBJ2-4; TRBD2 matches at 8 bases. Unmatched junction bases numbered 13, after V lost 6 bases and J lost 6 bases. Germline-derived CDR1 and CDR2 are DFQATT and SNEGSKA (reference sequence). This CDR3 is built from 15 residues.

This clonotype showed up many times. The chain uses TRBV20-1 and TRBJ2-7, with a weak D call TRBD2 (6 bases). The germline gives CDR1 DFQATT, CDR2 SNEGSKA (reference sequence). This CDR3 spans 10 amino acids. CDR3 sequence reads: CSAGTYEQYF. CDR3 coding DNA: TGCAGCGCGGGGACCTACGAGCAGTACTTC.

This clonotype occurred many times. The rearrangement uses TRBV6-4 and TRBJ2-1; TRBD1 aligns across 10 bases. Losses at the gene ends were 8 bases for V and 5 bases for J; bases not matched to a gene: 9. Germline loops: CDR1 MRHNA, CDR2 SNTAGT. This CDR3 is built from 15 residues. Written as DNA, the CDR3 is TGTGCCAGCCTCGGGGGGGGGACAGGGGACAATGAGCAGTTCTTC. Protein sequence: CASLGGGTGDNEQFF.

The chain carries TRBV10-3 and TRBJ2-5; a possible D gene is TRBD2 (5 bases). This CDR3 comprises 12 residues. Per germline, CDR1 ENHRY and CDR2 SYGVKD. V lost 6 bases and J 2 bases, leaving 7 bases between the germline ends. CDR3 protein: CAISGVQETQYF. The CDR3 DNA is TGTGCCATCAGCGGGGTTCAAGAGACCCAGTACTTC.

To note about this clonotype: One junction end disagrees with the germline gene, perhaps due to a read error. CDR3 bases: TGCGCCAGCAGACCAGGGGGAGGCCAAGAGAACCAGTACTTC. Encoded protein: CASRPGGGQENQYF. The chain links TRBV5-1 to TRBJ2-5, with TRBD1 as a possible D gene (7 bases). Germline V gene sequence: CDR1 SGHRS, CDR2 YFSETQ. CDR3 size: 14 residues.

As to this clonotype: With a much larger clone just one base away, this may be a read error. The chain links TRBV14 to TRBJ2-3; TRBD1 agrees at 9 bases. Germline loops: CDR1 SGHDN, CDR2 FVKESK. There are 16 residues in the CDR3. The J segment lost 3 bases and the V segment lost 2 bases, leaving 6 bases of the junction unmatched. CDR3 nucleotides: TGTGCCAGCAGCCAATGGACAGGGGCCCTTACAGATACGCAGTATTTT. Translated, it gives CASSQWTGALTDTQYF.

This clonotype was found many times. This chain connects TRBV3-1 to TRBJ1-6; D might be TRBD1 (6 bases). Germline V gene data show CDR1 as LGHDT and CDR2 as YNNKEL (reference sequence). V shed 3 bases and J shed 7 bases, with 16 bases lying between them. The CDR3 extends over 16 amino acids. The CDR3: CASSHLSGGPNSPLHF. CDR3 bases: TGTGCCAGCAGCCACCTGAGTGGGGGGCCCAATTCACCCCTCCACTTT.

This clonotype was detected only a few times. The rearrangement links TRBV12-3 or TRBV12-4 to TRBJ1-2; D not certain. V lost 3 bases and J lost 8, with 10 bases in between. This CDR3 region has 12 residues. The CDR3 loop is CASSLRAGGYTF. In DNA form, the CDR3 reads TGTGCCAGCAGTTTGAGAGCGGGAGGCTACACCTTC.

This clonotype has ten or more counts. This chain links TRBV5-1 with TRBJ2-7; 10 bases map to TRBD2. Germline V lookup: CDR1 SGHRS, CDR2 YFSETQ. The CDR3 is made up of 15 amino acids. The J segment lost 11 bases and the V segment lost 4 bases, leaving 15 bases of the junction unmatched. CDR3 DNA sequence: TGCGCCAGCAGCCCATCCGGGAGTAGCGGGAGGTCCGAGTACTTC. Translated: CASSPSGSSGRSEYF.

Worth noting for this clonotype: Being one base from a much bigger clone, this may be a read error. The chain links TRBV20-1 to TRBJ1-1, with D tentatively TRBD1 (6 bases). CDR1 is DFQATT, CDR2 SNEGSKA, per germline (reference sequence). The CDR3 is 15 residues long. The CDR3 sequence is CSAPRGGSMNTEALF. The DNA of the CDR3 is TGCAGTGCCCCCCGGGGGGGCAGCATGAACACTGAAGCTCTCTTT.

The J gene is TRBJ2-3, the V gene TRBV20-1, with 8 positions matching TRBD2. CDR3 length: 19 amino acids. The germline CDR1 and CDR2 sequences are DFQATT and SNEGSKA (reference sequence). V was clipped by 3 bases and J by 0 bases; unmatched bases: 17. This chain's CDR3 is CSASLGRSGGPHSTDTQYF. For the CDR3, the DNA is TGCAGTGCTAGTCTGGGGCGCAGCGGGGGCCCTCATAGCACAGATACGCAGTATTTT.

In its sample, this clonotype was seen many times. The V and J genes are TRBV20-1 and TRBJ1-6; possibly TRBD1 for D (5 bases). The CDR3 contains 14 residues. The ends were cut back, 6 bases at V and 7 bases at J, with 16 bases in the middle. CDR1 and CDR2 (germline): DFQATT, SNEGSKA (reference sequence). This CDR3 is CSARDPKNNSPLHF. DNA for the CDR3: TGCAGTGCGCGGGACCCTAAAAACAATTCACCCCTCCACTTT.

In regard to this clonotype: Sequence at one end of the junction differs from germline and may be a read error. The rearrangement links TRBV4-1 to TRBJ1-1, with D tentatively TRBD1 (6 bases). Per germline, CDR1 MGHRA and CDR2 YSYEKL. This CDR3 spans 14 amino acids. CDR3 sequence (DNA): TGCGACAGCAGCCCCCAAAGGGGGGGGACTGAAGCTTTCTTT. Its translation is CDSSPQRGGTEAFF.

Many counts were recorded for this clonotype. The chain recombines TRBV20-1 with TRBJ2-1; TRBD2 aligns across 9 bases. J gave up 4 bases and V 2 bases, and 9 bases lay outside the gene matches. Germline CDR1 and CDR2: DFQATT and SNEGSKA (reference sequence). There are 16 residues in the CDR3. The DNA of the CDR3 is TGCAGTGCTAGAACCACTAGCGGGCGACATTACAATGAGCAGTTCTTC. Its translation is CSARTTSGRHYNEQFF.

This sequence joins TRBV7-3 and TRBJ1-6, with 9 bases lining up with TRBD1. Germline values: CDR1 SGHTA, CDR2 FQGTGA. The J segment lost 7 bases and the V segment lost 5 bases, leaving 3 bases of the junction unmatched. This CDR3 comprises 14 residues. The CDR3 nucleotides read TGTGCCAGCAGCCGCGGACAGGGGAATTCACCCCTCCACTTT. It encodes CASSRGQGNSPLHF.

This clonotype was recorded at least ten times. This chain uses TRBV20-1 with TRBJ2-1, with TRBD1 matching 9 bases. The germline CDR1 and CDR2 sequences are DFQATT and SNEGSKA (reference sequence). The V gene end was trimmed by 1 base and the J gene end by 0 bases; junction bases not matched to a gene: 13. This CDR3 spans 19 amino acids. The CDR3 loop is CSARVSIGTGTSSYNEQFF. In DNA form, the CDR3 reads TGCAGTGCTAGAGTCTCTATAGGGACAGGGACAAGCTCCTACAATGAGCAGTTCTTC.

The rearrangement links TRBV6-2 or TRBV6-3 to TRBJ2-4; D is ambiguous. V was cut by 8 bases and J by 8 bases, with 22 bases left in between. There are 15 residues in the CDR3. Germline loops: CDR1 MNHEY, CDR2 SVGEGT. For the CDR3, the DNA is TGTGCCAGCCAACCGATGTCGGTACGAAAGGACATTCAGTACTTC. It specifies CASQPMSVRKDIQYF.

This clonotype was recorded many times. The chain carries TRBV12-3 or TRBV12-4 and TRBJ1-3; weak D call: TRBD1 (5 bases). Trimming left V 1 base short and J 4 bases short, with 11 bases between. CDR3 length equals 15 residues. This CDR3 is CASSLGAGSGNTIYF. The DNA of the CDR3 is TGTGCCAGCAGTTTAGGGGCAGGGAGCGGAAACACCATATATTTT.

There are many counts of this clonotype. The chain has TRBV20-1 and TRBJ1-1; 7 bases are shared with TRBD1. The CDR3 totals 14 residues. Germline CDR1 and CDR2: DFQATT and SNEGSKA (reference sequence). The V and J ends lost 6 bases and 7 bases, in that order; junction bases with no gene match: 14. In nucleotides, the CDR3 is TGCAGTGCATCGGGACAGCCGGGCCGCAGTGAAGCTTTCTTT. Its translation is CSASGQPGRSEAFF.